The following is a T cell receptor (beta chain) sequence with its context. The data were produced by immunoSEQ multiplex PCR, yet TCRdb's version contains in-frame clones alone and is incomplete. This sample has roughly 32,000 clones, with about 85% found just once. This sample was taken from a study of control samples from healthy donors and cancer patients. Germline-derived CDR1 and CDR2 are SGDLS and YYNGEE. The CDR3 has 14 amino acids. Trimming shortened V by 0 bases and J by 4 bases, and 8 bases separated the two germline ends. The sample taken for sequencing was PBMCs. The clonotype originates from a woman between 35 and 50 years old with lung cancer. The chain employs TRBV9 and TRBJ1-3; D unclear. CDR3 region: CASSVGTDGNTIYF. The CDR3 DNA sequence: TGTGCCAGCAGCGTAGGGACCGACGGAAACACCATATATTTT.